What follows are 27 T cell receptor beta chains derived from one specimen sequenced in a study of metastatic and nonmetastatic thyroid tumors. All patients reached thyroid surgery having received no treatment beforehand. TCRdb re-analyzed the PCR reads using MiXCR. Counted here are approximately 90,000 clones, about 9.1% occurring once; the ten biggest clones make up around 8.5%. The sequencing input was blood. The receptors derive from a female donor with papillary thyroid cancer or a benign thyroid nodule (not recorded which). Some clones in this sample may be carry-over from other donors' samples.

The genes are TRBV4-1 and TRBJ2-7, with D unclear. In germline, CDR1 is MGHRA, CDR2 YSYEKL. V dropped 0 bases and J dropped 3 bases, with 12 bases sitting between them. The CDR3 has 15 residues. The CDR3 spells CASSQDNGQLYEQYF. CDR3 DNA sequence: TGCGCCAGCAGCCAAGACAACGGGCAGCTCTACGAGCAGTACTTC.

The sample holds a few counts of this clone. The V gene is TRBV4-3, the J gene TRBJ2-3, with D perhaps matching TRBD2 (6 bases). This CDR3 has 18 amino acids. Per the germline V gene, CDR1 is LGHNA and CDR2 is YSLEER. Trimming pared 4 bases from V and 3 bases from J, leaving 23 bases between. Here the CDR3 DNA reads TGCGCCAGCAGCCCAAACCGATGGGGAACTAGCCAAACAGATACGCAGTATTTT. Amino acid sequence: CASSPNRWGTSQTDTQYF.

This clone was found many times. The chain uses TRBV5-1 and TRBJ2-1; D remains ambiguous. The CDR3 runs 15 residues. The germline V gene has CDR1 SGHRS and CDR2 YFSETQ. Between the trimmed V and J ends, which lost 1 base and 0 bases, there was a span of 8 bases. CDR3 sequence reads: CASSLNTYSYNEQFF. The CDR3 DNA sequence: TGCGCCAGCAGCTTGAACACTTACTCCTACAATGAGCAGTTCTTC.

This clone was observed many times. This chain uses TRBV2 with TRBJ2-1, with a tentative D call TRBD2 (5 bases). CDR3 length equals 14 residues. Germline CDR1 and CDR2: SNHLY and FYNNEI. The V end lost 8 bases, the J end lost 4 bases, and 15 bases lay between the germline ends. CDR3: CASWAGLGYNEQFF. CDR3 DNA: TGTGCCAGCTGGGCGGGCCTGGGGTACAATGAGCAGTTCTTC.

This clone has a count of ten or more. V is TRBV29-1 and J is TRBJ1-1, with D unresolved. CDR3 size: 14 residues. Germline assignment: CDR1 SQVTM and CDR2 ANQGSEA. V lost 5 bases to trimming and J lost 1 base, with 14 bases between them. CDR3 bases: TGCAGCGTTACCGGAGGTGCGGCGAACACTGAAGCTTTCTTT. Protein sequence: CSVTGGAANTEAFF.

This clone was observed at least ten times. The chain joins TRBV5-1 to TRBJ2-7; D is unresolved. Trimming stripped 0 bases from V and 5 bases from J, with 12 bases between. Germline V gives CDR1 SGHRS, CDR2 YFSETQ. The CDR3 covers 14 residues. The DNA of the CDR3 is TGCGCCAGCAGCTTGGAACGCCCCGCGGACGAGCAGTACTTC. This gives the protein CASSLERPADEQYF.

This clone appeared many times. The CDR3, as DNA: TGTGCCAGCAGCCTACAGGGCCCATATGGCTACACCTTC. This encodes CASSLQGPYGYTF. The genes are TRBV3-1 and TRBJ1-2, with D possibly matching TRBD1 (6 bases). Trimming stripped 4 bases from V and 5 bases from J, with 11 bases between. Germline V gene lookup returns CDR1 LGHDT and CDR2 YNNKEL (reference sequence). The CDR3 spans 13 residues.

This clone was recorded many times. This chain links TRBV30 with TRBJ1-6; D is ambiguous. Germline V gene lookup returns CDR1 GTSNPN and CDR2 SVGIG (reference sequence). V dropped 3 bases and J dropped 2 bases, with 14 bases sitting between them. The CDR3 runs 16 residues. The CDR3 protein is CAWRGLAGTYNSPLHF. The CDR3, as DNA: TGTGCCTGGAGGGGGTTGGCGGGCACCTATAATTCACCCCTCCACTTT. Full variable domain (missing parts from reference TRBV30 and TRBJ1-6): SQTIHQWPATLVQPVGSPLSLECTVEGTSNPNLYWYRQAAGRGLQLLFYSVGIGQISSEVPQNLSASRPQDRQFILSSKKLLLSDSGFYLCAWRGLAGTYNSPLHFGNGTRLTVT.

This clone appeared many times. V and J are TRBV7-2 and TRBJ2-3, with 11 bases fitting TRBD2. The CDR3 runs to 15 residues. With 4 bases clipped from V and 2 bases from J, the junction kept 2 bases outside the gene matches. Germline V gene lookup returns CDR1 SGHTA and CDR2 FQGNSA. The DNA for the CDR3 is TGTGCCAGCAGCTCGACTAGCGGGGCCACAGATACGCAGTATTTT. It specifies CASSSTSGATDTQYF. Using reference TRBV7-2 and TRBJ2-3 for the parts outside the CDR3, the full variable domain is GAGVSQSPSNKVTEKGKDVELRCDPISGHTALYWYRQSLGQGLEFLIYFQGNSAPDKSGLPSDRFSAERTGGSVSTLTIQRTQQEDSAVYLCASSSTSGATDTQYFGPGTRLTVL.

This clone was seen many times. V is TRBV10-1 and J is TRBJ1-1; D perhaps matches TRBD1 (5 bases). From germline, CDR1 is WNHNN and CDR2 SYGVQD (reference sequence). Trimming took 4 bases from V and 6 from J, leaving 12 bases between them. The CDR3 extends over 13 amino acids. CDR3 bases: TGCGCCAGCAGTGTCGCAGGGATGCCTGAAGCTTTCTTT. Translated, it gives CASSVAGMPEAFF.

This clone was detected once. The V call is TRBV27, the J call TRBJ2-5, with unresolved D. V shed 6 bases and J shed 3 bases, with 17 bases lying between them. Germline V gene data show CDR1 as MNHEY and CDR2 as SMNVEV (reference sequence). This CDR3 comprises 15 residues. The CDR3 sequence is CASSRIGSSKETQYF. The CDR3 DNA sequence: TGTGCCAGCAGCAGGATTGGGTCATCCAAAGAGACCCAGTACTTC.

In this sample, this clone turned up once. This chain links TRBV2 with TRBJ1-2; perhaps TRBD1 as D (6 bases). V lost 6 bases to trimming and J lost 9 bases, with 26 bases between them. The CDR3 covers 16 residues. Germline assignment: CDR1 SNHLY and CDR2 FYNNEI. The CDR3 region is CASRRLPGGTGYCYTF. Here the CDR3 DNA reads TGTGCCAGCAGGCGACTACCCGGGGGCACAGGGTATTGCTACACCTTC. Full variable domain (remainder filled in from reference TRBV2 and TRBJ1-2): EPEVTQTPSHQVTQMGQEVILRCVPISNHLYFYWYRQILGQKVEFLVSFYNNEISEKSEIFDDQFSVERPDGSNFTLKIRSTKLEDSAMYFCASRRLPGGTGYCYTFGSGTRLTVV.

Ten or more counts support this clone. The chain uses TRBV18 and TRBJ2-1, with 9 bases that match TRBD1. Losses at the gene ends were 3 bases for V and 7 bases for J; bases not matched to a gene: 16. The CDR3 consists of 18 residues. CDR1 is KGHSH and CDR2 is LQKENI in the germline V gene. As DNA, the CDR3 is TGTGCCAGCTCACCGTACGGACAGGGGCTTGACGGAAGGAATGAGCAGTTCTTC. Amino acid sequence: CASSPYGQGLDGRNEQFF.

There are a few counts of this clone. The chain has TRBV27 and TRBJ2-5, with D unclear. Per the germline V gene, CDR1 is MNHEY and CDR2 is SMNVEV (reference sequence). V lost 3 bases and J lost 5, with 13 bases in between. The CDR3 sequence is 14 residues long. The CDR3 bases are TGTGCCAGCAGTTTGGGGAAAACGACGGAGACCCAGTACTTC. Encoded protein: CASSLGKTTETQYF.

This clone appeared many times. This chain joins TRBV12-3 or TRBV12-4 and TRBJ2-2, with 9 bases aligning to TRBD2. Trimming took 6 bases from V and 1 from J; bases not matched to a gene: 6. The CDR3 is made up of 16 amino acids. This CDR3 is CASRSGLAKNTGELFF. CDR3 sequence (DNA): TGTGCCAGCAGATCTGGACTAGCGAAGAACACCGGGGAGCTGTTTTTT.

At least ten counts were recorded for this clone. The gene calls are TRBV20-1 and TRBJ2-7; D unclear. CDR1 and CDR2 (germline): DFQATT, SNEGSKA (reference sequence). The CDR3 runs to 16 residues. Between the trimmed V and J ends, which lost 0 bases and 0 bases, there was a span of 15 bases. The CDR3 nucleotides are TGCAGTGCTAGAGATATGTCAGGACCCCTCTCCTACGAGCAGTACTTC. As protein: CSARDMSGPLSYEQYF.

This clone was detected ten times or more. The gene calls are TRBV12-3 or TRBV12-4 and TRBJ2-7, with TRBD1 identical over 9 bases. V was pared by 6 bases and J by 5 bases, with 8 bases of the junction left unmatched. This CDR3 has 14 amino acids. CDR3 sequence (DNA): TGTGCCAGCAGACGGACGGGACAGGGAGACGAGCAGTACTTC. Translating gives CASRRTGQGDEQYF.

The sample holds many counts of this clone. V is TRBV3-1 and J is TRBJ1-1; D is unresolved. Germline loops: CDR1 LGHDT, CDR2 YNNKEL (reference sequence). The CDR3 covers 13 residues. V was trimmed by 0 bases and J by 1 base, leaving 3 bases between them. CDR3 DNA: TGTGCCAGCAGCCAAGATTGGAACACTGAAGCTTTCTTT. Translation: CASSQDWNTEAFF.

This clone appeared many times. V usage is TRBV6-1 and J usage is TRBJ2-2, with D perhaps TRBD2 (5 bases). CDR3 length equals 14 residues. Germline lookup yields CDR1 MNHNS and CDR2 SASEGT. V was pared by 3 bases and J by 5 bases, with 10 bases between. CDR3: CASSDHGETGELFF. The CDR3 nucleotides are TGTGCCAGCAGTGATCACGGGGAAACCGGGGAGCTGTTTTTT.

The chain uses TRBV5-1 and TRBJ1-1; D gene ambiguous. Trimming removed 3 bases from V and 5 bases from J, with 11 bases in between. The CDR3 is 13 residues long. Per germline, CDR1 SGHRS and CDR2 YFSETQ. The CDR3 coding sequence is TGCGCCAGCAGCTGGGAAGGAGGGACTGAAGCTTTCTTT. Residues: CASSWEGGTEAFF.

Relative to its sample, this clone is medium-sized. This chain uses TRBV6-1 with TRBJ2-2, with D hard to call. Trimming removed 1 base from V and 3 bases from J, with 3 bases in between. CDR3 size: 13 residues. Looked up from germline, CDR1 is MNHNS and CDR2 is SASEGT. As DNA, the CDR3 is TGTGCCAGCAGTGAAGGGGACACCGGGGAGCTGTTTTTT. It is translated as CASSEGDTGELFF.

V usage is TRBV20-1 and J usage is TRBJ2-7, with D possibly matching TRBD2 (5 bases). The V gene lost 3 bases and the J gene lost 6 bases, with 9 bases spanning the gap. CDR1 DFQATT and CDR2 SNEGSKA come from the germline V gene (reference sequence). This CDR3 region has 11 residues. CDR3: CSARRGLEQYF. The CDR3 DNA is TGCAGTGCTAGGAGAGGGCTCGAGCAGTACTTC.

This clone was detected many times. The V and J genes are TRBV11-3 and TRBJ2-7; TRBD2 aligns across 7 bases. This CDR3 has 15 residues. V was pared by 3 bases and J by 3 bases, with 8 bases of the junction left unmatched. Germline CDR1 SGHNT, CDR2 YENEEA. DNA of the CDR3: TGTGCCAGCAGCTTTCTCCCGGGGGGATTCTACGAGCAGTACTTC. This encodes CASSFLPGGFYEQYF.

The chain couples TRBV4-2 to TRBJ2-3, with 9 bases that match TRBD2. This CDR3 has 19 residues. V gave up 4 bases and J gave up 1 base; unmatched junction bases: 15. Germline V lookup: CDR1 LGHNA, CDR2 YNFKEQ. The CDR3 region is CASSLRGRLAVGGTDTQYF. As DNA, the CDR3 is TGTGCCAGCAGCCTACGGGGCCGACTAGCGGTTGGGGGCACAGATACGCAGTATTTT.

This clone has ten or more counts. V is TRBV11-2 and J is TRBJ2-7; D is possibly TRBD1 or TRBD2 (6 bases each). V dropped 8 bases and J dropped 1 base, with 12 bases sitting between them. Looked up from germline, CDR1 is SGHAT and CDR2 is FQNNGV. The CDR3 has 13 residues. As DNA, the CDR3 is TGTGCCAGCGAGGGGGGACGTTCCTACGAGCAGTACTTC. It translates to CASEGGRSYEQYF.

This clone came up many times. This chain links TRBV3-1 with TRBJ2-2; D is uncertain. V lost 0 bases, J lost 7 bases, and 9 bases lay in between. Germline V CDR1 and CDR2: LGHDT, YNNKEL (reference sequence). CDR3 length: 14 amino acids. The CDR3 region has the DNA TGTGCCAGCAGCCAAGATAGATCAGGCGGGGAGCTGTTTTTT. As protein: CASSQDRSGGELFF.

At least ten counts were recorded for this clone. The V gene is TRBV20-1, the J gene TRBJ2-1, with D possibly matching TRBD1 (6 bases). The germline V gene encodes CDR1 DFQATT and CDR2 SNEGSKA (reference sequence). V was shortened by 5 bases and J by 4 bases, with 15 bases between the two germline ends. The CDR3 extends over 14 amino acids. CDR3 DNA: TGCAGTGCTTCCGGGACACAGGATTACAATGAGCAGTTCTTC. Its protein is CSASGTQDYNEQFF.